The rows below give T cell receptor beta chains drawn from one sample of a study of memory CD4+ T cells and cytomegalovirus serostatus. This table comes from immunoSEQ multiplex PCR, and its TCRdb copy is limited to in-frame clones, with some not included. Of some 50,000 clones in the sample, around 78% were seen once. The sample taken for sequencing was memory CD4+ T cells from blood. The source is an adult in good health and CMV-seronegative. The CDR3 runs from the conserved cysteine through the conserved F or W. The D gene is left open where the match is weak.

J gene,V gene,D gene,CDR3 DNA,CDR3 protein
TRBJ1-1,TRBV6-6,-,TGTGCCAGCAGCGTAGTTCCCCACACTGAAGCTTTCTTT,CASSVVPHTEAFF
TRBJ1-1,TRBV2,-,TGTGCCAGCTCGTCTGGGGGGAACACTGAAGCTTTCTTT,CASSSGGNTEAFF
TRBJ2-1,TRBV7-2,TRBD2,TGTGCCAGCAGCTTAGATTTTAGCGGGGGCAATGAGCAGTTCTTC,CASSLDFSGGNEQFF
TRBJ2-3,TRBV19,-,TGTGCCAGTAGTATCGGGTCGGTAGATACGCAGTATTTT,CASSIGSVDTQYF
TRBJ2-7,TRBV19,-,TGTGCCAGTAGTTTCCGGAAACATAAGGACGAGCAGTACTTC,CASSFRKHKDEQYF
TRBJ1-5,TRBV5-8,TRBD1,TGTGCCAGCAGCTTGGAACAGGGGTGGAGGCAGCCCCAGCATTTT,CASSLEQGWRQPQHF
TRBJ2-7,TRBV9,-,TGTGCCAGCAGCGTAGGGTACGAGCAGTACTTC,CASSVGYEQYF
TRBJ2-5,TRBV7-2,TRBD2,TGTGCCAGCAGCCGGACCGGGACTAGCGGGAGGAGTGGAGAGACCCAGTACTTC,CASSRTGTSGRSGETQYF
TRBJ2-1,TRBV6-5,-,TGTGCCAGCAGCCCACCGCTCGCGGTGGAGCAGTTCTTC,CASSPPLAVEQFF
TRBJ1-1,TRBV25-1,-,TGTGCCAGCCAATCTCGATCGTCAATGAGCACTGAAGCTTTCTTT,CASQSRSSMSTEAFF
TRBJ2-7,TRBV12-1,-,TGTGCCAGCAGCTTCCGTCCCGGGACAGAAAACTACGAGCAGTACTTC,CASSFRPGTENYEQYF
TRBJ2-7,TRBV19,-,TGTGCCAGTAGCGGGAAACTTGCCTACGAGCAGTACTTC,CASSGKLAYEQYF